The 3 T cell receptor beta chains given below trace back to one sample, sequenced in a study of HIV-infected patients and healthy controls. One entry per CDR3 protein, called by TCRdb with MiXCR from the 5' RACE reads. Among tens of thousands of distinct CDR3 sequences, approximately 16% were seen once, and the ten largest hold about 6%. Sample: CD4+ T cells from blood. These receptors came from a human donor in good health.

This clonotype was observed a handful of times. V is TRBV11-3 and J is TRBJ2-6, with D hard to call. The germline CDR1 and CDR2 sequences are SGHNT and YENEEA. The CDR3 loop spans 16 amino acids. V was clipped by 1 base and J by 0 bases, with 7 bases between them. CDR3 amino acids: CASSLGRISGANVLTF. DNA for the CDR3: TGTGCCAGCAGCTTAGGACGGATCTCTGGGGCCAACGTCCTGACTTTC.

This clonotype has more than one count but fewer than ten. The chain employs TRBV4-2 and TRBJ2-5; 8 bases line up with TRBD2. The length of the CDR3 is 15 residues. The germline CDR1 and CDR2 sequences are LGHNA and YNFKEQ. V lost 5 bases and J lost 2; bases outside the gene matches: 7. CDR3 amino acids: CASSRGSGAQETQYF. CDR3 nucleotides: TGTGCCAGCAGCAGGGGTAGCGGGGCGCAAGAGACCCAGTACTTC.

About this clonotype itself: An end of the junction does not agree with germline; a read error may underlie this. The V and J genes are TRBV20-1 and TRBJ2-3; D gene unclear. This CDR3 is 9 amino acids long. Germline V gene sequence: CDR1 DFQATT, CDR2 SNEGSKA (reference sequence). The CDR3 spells CGRAGSLNF. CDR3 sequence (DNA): TGCGGCCGAGCCGGGTCCCTGAATTTT.